The subject of this entry is one TCR beta chain. 60 Vbeta and 13 Jbeta primers were used in PCR. Assay used: immunoSEQ multiplex PCR; TCRdb lists only in-frame clones, some missing. The sample includes 150,000 to 200,000 clones, roughly 80% seen only once; the top ten take 1% to 1.5%. The CDR3 consists of 18 residues. Trimming at V came to 5 bases and at J to 1 base, leaving 12 bases not matched to a gene. From germline, CDR1 is MNHEY and CDR2 SMNVEV (reference sequence). This sample is drawn from a study of cytomegalovirus exposure and HLA in healthy donors. The TCR was taken from a man aged 50 or older in good health and CMV-seropositive. This sequence joins TRBV27 and TRBJ2-2; TRBD1 aligns across 8 bases. The sample consisted of PBMCs. The DNA of the CDR3 is TGTGCCAGCAGTGAATCCCTCTACAGGGGGGAGAACACCGGGGAGCTGTTTTTT. Amino acid sequence: CASSESLYRGENTGELFF.